The entry that follows covers one T cell receptor (beta chain) sequence. The antigen it binds to is not known. Base quality data are lacking; no much larger clone is found one base away. This entry belongs to a study of response to subunit inactivated influenza vaccine (dated by TCRdb to the late 2010s). For the wider study: Deep quantitative profiling of the T cell receptor repertoire was used in the study to follow responses to a trivalent subunit inactivated influenza vaccine.

Receptors were amplified or captured by RT-PCR. Sequencing took place on an Illumina HiSeq 2500. The raw public reads went through TCRdb reprocessing: fastp at Q25, MiXCR clone calling, in-frame beta chains kept. Every entry covers one CDR3 protein and lists the most common genes and DNA from its rows. Recorded for this sample are around 570,000 distinct CDR3 sequences; 10% to 12% of them occurred a single time. In total, the top ten clones hold 8% to 13% of the sample. The CDR3, from cysteine to phenylalanine, totals 17 residues. Here the CDR3 DNA is all that survives: 51 bases in frame from base 1. V lost 1 base and J lost 2 bases, and the count of bases not matched to a germline gene is 7. In the germline V gene (reference sequence), CDR1 corresponds to LNHDA and CDR2 to SQIVND. Study-wide conclusions, independent of this receptor: The authors suggested that each seasonal influenza vaccination may recruit only a limited number of new T cells.

This same sample was also taken into another study, of T cells expressing NK-cell markers. As the second study states: The TCR beta cDNA libraries were made using 5'RACE template switching, a step that added both a universal primer site and unique molecular identifiers. Three sorted T-cell subsets (CD3+CD56+NKG2C+, CD3+CD56+NKG2C- and CD3+CD56-NKG2C+) from 8 or 9 donors had their TCR beta-chain repertoires profiled. Of the eight sequenced donors, seven were found to be HCMV-seropositive and one was found to be HCMV-seronegative. In several experiments an anti-gammadeltaTCR antibody was added to restrict sorting to alphabetaTCR-expressing T cells. In 5 to 7 donors, the dominant CD3+CD56+NKG2C+ clonotypes were found to rank among the top 10 CD8+ clonotypes and to make up about 1.0-7.5% of CD8+ T cells. Those dominant clonotypes were again the most abundant among CD3+CD56-NKG2C+ cells in a few donors, at about 28.3-60.1%. Whether the expanded NKG2C-expressing T cell clones were specific for HCMV antigens was left unclear. All eight donors whose samples were sequenced were randomly selected healthy volunteers, three of them men and five women. To determine HCMV serostatus, a commercial ELISA kit was used to detect HCMV-specific IgG in serum. Peripheral blood mononuclear cells were isolated from blood by Ficoll density gradient centrifugation. Bulk peripheral blood T-cell repertoires were additionally sequenced from unsorted PBMC for over 5 donors. cDNA synthesis was primed from the TCR beta constant segment and was followed by two successive PCR amplification steps. Sequencing of the libraries produced 2 x 150 bp reads on Illumina HiSeq 2000/2500, MiSeq or NextSeq. MIGEC was used to demultiplex reads and group reads by UMI, and MiTCR was used to assemble and quantify clonotypes. To exclude erroneous sequences, only TCR cDNA sequences supported by at least two reads were retained. The tcR package was used for downstream repertoire analysis, with clonotypes matched between fractions based on CDR3 nucleotide sequence plus V segment. VDJmatch was used to annotate antigen specificity against VDJdb, with one amino acid substitution in CDR3 permitted.

This receptor chain uses TRBV19 and TRBJ2-2, with 7 bases in between that match TRBD1. The material was PBMCs from blood, obtained on the day of vaccination. The receptor was derived from a man aged 50-59 years who received an inactivated influenza vaccine. Donor details come from another sample of the same person, matched by shared clones. The DNA is as follows: TGTGCCAGTAGTATAGGGGACAGACTGATTAACACCGGGGAGCTGTTTTTT. Translated, it gives CASSIGDRLINTGELFF.